This entry features one T cell receptor beta chain sequence. This sample stems from a study of blood T cells in healthy people across ages. CDR1 is ENHRY and CDR2 is SYGVKD in the germline V gene. V gave up 2 bases and J gave up 6 bases; unmatched junction bases: 7. The CDR3 spans 14 residues. A sample-barcoded 5' primer and a J-beta primer mix were used in a second PCR of roughly 7 to 12 cycles. TCRdb itself ran the 5' RACE reads through MiXCR, one entry per CDR3 protein. The sample holds approximately 800,000 distinct CDR3 sequences, about 42% seen once. The chain employs TRBV10-3 and TRBJ2-7; 7 bases match TRBD2. The sample comprised blood. The TCR originated in an elderly man in good health. The CDR3 sequence is CAISEASGTIEQYF. The CDR3 coding sequence is TGTGCCATCAGTGAGGCTAGCGGTACGATCGAGCAGTACTTC.